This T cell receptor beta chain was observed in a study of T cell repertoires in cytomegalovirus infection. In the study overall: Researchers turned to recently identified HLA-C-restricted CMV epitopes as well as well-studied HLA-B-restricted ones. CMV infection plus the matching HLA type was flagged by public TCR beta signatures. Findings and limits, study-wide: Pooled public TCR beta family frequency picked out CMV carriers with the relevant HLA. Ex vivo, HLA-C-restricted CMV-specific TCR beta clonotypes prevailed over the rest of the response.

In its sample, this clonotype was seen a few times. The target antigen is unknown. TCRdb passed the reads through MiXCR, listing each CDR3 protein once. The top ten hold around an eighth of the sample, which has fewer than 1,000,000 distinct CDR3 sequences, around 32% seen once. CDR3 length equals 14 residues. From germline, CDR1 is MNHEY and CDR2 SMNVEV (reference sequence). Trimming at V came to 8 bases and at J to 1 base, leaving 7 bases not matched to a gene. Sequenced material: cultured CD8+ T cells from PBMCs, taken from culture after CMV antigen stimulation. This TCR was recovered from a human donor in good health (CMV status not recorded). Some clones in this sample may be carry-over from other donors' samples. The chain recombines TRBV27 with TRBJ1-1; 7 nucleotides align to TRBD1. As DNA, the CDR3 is TGTGCCAGCCGCCACAGGGGAACGAACACTGAAGCTTTCTTT. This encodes CASRHRGTNTEAFF.